The clone carrying this TCR beta chain occurred many times. CDR3 length: 18 amino acids. V shed 6 bases, J shed 0 bases, and the junction held 8 bases outside the gene matches. CDR1 is SEHNR and CDR2 is FQNEAQ in the germline V gene (reference sequence). The library was built from around 400 ng RNA with molecular barcoded adaptors for alpha/delta and beta/gamma chains. TCRdb fed the reads into MiXCR, producing one record per CDR3 protein. The sample contains about 37,000 distinct CDR3 sequences, roughly 13% of which appear only once. This entry belongs to a study of read filtering for tumor transcriptome and immune sequencing. Across the whole study: Whole-transcriptome libraries were prepared after DNase treatment.

The genes are TRBV7-9 and TRBJ2-4; 13 bases fit TRBD2. Sequencing was carried out using a population of CD138-negative cells sorted from bone marrow. This clonotype originated in a donor at least 40 years old with multiple myeloma. CDR3 amino acids: CASSRTSGSRGAKNIQYF. The CDR3, as DNA: TGTGCCAGCAGTCGGACTAGCGGGAGCCGTGGAGCCAAAAACATTCAGTACTTC.